This is a list of T cell receptor beta chains from one sample in a study of T-cell reconstitution after alpha-beta-depleted transplantation in children. Each CDR3 protein gets one entry after TCRdb re-called the PCR reads with MiXCR. The table lists approximately 230,000 distinct CDR3 sequences, roughly a quarter of them singletons. The source material was PBMCs, mostly from graft donor cells, sampled 360 days after TCRalphabeta/CD19-depleted stem cell transplant. The receptors come from a female patient aged 2-9 years who had a stem cell transplant for congenital amegakaryocytic thrombocytopenia, so the T cells may come from the graft donor. CDR3s include the opening cysteine and the closing phenylalanine or tryptophan. The order of the fields is V gene, clone size, J gene, D gene, CDR3 protein, CDR3 DNA. A D gene is named only where the DNA matches it firmly. Clone sizes are given selectively: once, few, many, or a class where the clone is expanded.

TRBV20-1	many	TRBJ2-7	NA	CSASVGDINYEQYF	TGCAGTGCTAGCGTGGGGGACATCAACTACGAGCAGTACTTC
TRBV25-1	few	TRBJ2-5	TRBD2	CASSEWEGSGETQYF	TGTGCCAGCAGTGAATGGGAGGGAAGCGGTGAGACCCAGTACTTC
TRBV12-3/TRBV12-4	many	TRBJ2-2	TRBD2	CASSRIGGTGELFF	TGTGCCAGCAGTCGAATCGGGGGGACCGGGGAGCTGTTTTTT
TRBV20-1	NA	TRBJ1-1	TRBD1	CSATQGGGFTEAFF	TGCAGTGCTACCCAGGGGGGGGGCTTCACTGAAGCTTTCTTT
TRBV20-1	NA	TRBJ2-2	TRBD1	CSARVPGGAFGELFF	TGCAGTGCTAGAGTGCCAGGGGGCGCGTTCGGGGAGCTGTTTTTT
TRBV5-1	NA	TRBJ2-7	TRBD1	CASSSYYSRQGSYEQYF	TGCGCCAGCAGCTCCTATTACAGTCGACAGGGTTCCTACGAGCAGTACTTC
TRBV28	NA	TRBJ2-5	TRBD1	CASSPLRQGVKTQYF	TGTGCCAGCAGTCCCCTGCGACAGGGAGTAAAGACCCAGTACTTC
TRBV5-4	NA	TRBJ2-2	NA	CASSSMHTGTAGELFF	TGTGCCAGCAGCTCAATGCACACAGGGACGGCCGGGGAGCTGTTTTTT
TRBV29-1	few	TRBJ2-5	NA	CSVEGGADFQWIETQYF	TGCAGCGTTGAAGGGGGAGCAGATTTCCAATGGATTGAGACCCAGTACTTC
TRBV29-1	few	TRBJ2-4	TRBD1	CSVTLGTGADIQYF	TGCAGCGTTACCTTAGGGACAGGTGCGGACATTCAGTACTTC
TRBV18	NA	TRBJ2-5	NA	CASSTGQGETQYF	TGTGCCAGCTCAACGGGGCAGGGCGAGACCCAGTACTTC
TRBV4-2	many	TRBJ2-1	NA	CASSQEREFGEQFF	TGTGCCAGCAGCCAAGAAAGGGAGTTCGGGGAGCAGTTCTTC
TRBV6-5	NA	TRBJ2-7	NA	CASSYKTGWPYEQYF	TGTGCCAGCAGTTACAAAACAGGGTGGCCCTACGAGCAGTACTTC
TRBV15	many	TRBJ1-4	NA	CATSRDQFGAGGEKLFF	TGTGCCACCAGCAGAGATCAATTTGGGGCGGGCGGTGAAAAACTGTTTTTT
TRBV11-2	NA	TRBJ2-1	NA	CASSLTSRKFF	TGTGCCAGCAGCTTAACTTCTCGGAAGTTCTTC
TRBV28	NA	TRBJ1-2	NA	CASSLEQGISVRYGYTF	TGTGCCAGCAGTTTAGAGCAGGGAATTTCCGTGCGCTATGGCTACACCTTC
TRBV24-1	NA	TRBJ2-1	TRBD2	CATSDSAGWDEQFF	TGTGCCACCAGTGATTCAGCGGGGTGGGATGAGCAGTTCTTC
TRBV20-1	few	TRBJ2-1	NA	CSARGLPSYNEQFF	TGCAGTGCTAGGGGTCTTCCCTCCTACAATGAGCAGTTCTTC
TRBV10-3	NA	TRBJ2-1	TRBD1	CAISKNTGASYNEQFF	TGTGCCATCAGTAAAAACACAGGGGCCTCCTACAATGAGCAGTTCTTC
TRBV3-1	few	TRBJ2-1	TRBD1	CASSLETGQVHNEQFF	TGTGCCAGCAGCCTAGAAACGGGACAGGTCCACAATGAGCAGTTCTTC
TRBV20-1	few	TRBJ2-7	NA	CSASGEAGGTYEQYF	TGCAGTGCTAGCGGGGAGGCAGGGGGGACCTACGAGCAGTACTTC
TRBV5-1	NA	TRBJ2-7	TRBD1	CASSLWTGIYEQYF	TGCGCCAGCAGCCTATGGACAGGGATCTACGAGCAGTACTTC
TRBV15	NA	TRBJ1-5	NA	CATSRGHSNQPQHF	TGTGCCACCAGCAGAGGTCACAGCAATCAGCCCCAGCATTTT
TRBV11-2	few	TRBJ2-3	TRBD2	CASSFPLGRGARDTQYF	TGTGCCAGCAGCTTCCCACTAGGGCGGGGGGCCCGTGATACGCAGTATTTT
TRBV6-1	NA	TRBJ2-3	NA	CASSQGRPTDTQYF	TGTGCCAGCAGTCAGGGACGGCCCACAGATACGCAGTATTTT
TRBV4-1	NA	TRBJ2-7	TRBD2	CASSQGFGGGAGRYEQYF	TGCGCCAGCAGCCAAGGTTTCGGAGGCGGAGCGGGGAGATACGAGCAGTACTTC
TRBV15	NA	TRBJ2-3	TRBD2	CATSPLGGGVDTQYF	TGTGCCACCAGCCCCCTGGGCGGGGGTGTAGATACGCAGTATTTT
TRBV20-1	NA	TRBJ1-5	TRBD1	CSATDRAQPQHF	TGCAGTGCCACCGACAGGGCCCAGCCCCAGCATTTT
TRBV5-1	many	TRBJ2-2	NA	CASSYQGTGELFF	TGCGCCAGCAGCTACCAGGGGACCGGGGAGCTGTTTTTT
TRBV6-1	NA	TRBJ2-7	NA	CASSALAGTYEQYF	TGTGCCAGCAGTGCACTAGCCGGAACCTACGAGCAGTACTTC
TRBV24-1	NA	TRBJ2-3	NA	CANAGDTQYF	TGTGCCAATGCCGGGGATACGCAGTATTTT
TRBV6-4	NA	TRBJ2-1	NA	CASSDAGGGGPPYNEQFF	TGTGCCAGCAGTGACGCCGGAGGGGGGGGGCCCCCCTACAATGAGCAGTTCTTC
TRBV6-6	NA	TRBJ2-1	NA	CAISTRENNEQFF	TGTGCCATCAGTACCCGGGAGAACAATGAGCAGTTCTTC
TRBV6-1	once	TRBJ2-5	NA	CASRGLGRIQETQYF	TGTGCCAGCAGGGGCTTGGGACGGATCCAAGAGACCCAGTACTTC
TRBV4-3	few	TRBJ2-7	NA	CASSQELTGAREQYF	TGCGCCAGCAGCCAAGAACTGACGGGAGCTCGCGAGCAGTACTTC
TRBV4-2	NA	TRBJ2-1	NA	CASSQDTTDRYNEQFF	TGTGCCAGCAGCCAAGATACAACTGACAGATACAATGAGCAGTTCTTC
TRBV3-1	NA	TRBJ2-2	NA	CASSQGPVPETGELFF	TGTGCCAGCAGCCAAGGTCCGGTCCCCGAGACCGGGGAGCTGTTTTTT
TRBV7-2	NA	TRBJ2-5	TRBD1	CASSPQTGTAETQYF	TGTGCCAGCAGCCCACAGACAGGGACGGCGGAGACCCAGTACTTC
TRBV7-3	NA	TRBJ2-7	NA	CASSIKGGSYEQYF	TGTGCCAGCAGCATCAAAGGGGGGTCCTACGAGCAGTACTTC
TRBV5-6	few	TRBJ1-1	TRBD1	CASSLVSTGREEAFF	TGTGCCAGCAGCTTGGTTTCGACAGGGAGAGAGGAAGCTTTCTTT
TRBV20-1	few	TRBJ1-3	NA	CSASAPGRGNTIYF	TGCAGTGCTAGCGCGCCAGGTAGAGGAAACACCATATATTTT
TRBV4-1	few	TRBJ2-7	TRBD1	CASSQDSDRVYEQYF	TGCGCCAGCAGCCAAGATTCGGACAGGGTGTACGAGCAGTACTTC
TRBV5-1	NA	TRBJ2-5	NA	CASSSRGLQETQYF	TGCGCCAGCAGCTCCCGGGGACTGCAAGAGACCCAGTACTTC
TRBV7-9	NA	TRBJ2-1	TRBD2	CASSSSYLAGGMDEQFF	TGTGCCAGCAGCTCCAGTTACTTAGCGGGAGGGATGGATGAGCAGTTCTTC
TRBV12-3/TRBV12-4	NA	TRBJ2-5	NA	CASSWGGGQETQYF	TGTGCCAGCAGTTGGGGGGGCGGCCAAGAGACCCAGTACTTC
TRBV10-3	NA	TRBJ1-6	TRBD1	CAIRGTDNSPLHF	TGTGCCATCAGGGGGACAGATAATTCACCCCTCCACTTT
TRBV20-1	few	TRBJ2-1	NA	CSAHHSGSSYNEQFF	TGCAGTGCTCATCATAGCGGCAGCTCCTACAATGAGCAGTTCTTC
TRBV6-2/TRBV6-3	NA	TRBJ1-1	NA	CASSLAQMNTEAFF	TGTGCCAGCAGTTTGGCTCAGATGAACACTGAAGCTTTCTTT